This T cell receptor beta chain was captured by sequencing in a study of T cell repertoires in cytomegalovirus infection. Remarks on this clonotype: Its antigen is undetermined.

Via MiXCR, TCRdb re-called the reads, giving one row per CDR3 protein. The sample lists approximately 470,000 distinct CDR3 sequences; under 45% were seen once. Broader study findings: Summed frequency of public TCR beta families distinguished CMV carriers with the relevant HLA.

Germline CDR1 MNHEY, CDR2 SVGAGI. The V segment lost 2 bases and the J segment 1 base; nucleotides outside the gene matches: 7. The CDR3 length is 17 residues. This rearrangement joins TRBV6-5 to TRBJ1-1, with 10 bases matching TRBD1. This material consisted of cultured PBMCs, taken from culture after CMV antigen stimulation. The clonotype originates from a human donor in good health (CMV status not recorded). Some clones in this sample may be carry-over from other donors' samples. The CDR3 DNA sequence: TGTGCCAGCAGTTACCCGACAGGGGGCAATTGGAACACTGAAGCTTTCTTT. Translated: CASSYPTGGNWNTEAFF.